Each of the 22 T cell receptor beta chains below was sequenced from the same sample in a study of response to subunit inactivated influenza vaccine. Each CDR3 protein gets one entry after TCRdb re-called the RT-PCR reads with MiXCR. This table has about 180,000 distinct CDR3 sequences, around a tenth appearing once. Sequences were derived from CD8+ T cells sorted from PBMCs, sampled less than 30 months after vaccination. All receptors come from a man between 50 and 75 years old who received an inactivated influenza vaccine.

There are many counts of this clonotype. The chain employs TRBV28 and TRBJ2-7, with D perhaps matching TRBD1 (5 bases). Germline V CDR1 and CDR2: MDHEN, SYDVKM. This CDR3 comprises 14 residues. The V gene lost 6 bases and the J gene lost 0 bases, with 12 bases spanning the gap. The CDR3 sequence is CASRGAGNSYEQYF. In DNA, the CDR3 is TGTGCCAGCAGAGGGGCAGGGAACTCCTACGAGCAGTACTTC. The full variable domain, in which reference TRBV28 and TRBJ2-7 provide the parts outside the CDR3, is DVKVTQSSRYLVKRTGEKVFLECVQDMDHENMFWYRQDPGLGLRLIYFSYDVKMKEKGDIPEGYSVSREKKERFSLILESASTNQTSMYLCASRGAGNSYEQYFGPGTRLTVT.

This clonotype qualifies as medium-sized. This chain links TRBV28 with TRBJ2-7, with D perhaps TRBD2 (6 bases). V was trimmed by 5 bases and J by 1 base, leaving 12 bases between them. In germline, CDR1 is MDHEN, CDR2 SYDVKM. This CDR3 comprises 14 residues. Here the CDR3 DNA reads TGTGCCAGCAGTCGGGGACTGACGTCCTACGAGCAGTACTTC. It is translated as CASSRGLTSYEQYF. Full variable domain (outside the CDR3, taken from reference TRBV28 and TRBJ2-7): DVKVTQSSRYLVKRTGEKVFLECVQDMDHENMFWYRQDPGLGLRLIYFSYDVKMKEKGDIPEGYSVSREKKERFSLILESASTNQTSMYLCASSRGLTSYEQYFGPGTRLTVT.

In its sample, this clonotype was seen many times. The rearrangement links TRBV28 to TRBJ2-1; D is undetermined. Germline V gives CDR1 MDHEN, CDR2 SYDVKM. The V gene lost 3 bases and the J gene lost 4 bases, with 7 bases spanning the gap. This CDR3 comprises 13 residues. CDR3 in DNA: TGTGCCAGCAGTTTCGGAGTTTACAATGAGCAGTTCTTC. Amino acids: CASSFGVYNEQFF.

The gene calls are TRBV2 and TRBJ2-6, with D perhaps TRBD1 (6 bases). Germline V gene sequence: CDR1 SNHLY, CDR2 FYNNEI. CDR3 size: 16 residues. Trimming took off 7 bases at V and 4 bases at J, with 17 bases between the two ends. The CDR3: CASTGARALGANVLTF. In nucleotides, the CDR3 is TGTGCCAGCACAGGGGCACGCGCTCTGGGGGCCAACGTCCTGACTTTC.

The rearrangement uses TRBV19 and TRBJ1-5, with 7 bases lining up with TRBD1. The ends lost 4 bases at V and 3 bases at J; junction bases unmatched: 3. Germline assignment: CDR1 LNHDA and CDR2 SQIVND (reference sequence). CDR3 length: 14 residues. CDR3 in DNA: TGTGCCAGTAGTACAGGGACAGACAATCAGCCCCAGCATTTT. Translating gives CASSTGTDNQPQHF.

At least ten counts were recorded for this clonotype. The rearrangement joins TRBV7-9 to TRBJ1-1, with D possibly matching TRBD1 (5 bases). This CDR3 region has 13 residues. Germline V CDR1 and CDR2: SEHNR, FQNEAQ (reference sequence). With 1 base removed from V and 7 bases from J, the gap between germline ends came to 10 bases. CDR3 DNA: TGTGCCAGCAGCTTAGTTTCAGGGAATGAAGCTTTCTTT. Amino acids: CASSLVSGNEAFF.

The gene calls are TRBV3-1 and TRBJ2-3; 10 nucleotides match TRBD2. This CDR3 is 17 amino acids long. Germline CDR1 reads LGHDT; CDR2 reads YNNKEL (reference sequence). Trimming cost V 0 bases and J 2 bases; bases outside gene matches: 5. The CDR3 coding sequence is TGTGCCAGCAGCCAAGATCTGCTAGCGGGGGTCACAGATACGCAGTATTTT. This translates into CASSQDLLAGVTDTQYF.

The V call is TRBV7-2, the J call TRBJ1-1; no firm D call. V was pared by 0 bases and J by 0 bases, with 11 bases between. Germline CDR1 SGHTA, CDR2 FQGNSA. The CDR3 sequence is 16 residues long. CDR3 nucleotides: TGTGCCAGCAGCTTAGCGGCAGGAGTCATGAACACTGAAGCTTTCTTT. This gives the protein CASSLAAGVMNTEAFF.

This clonotype appeared many times. The chain joins TRBV9 to TRBJ2-3; 8 positions agree with TRBD2. Trimming took 0 bases from V and 0 from J; bases not matched to a gene: 0. The CDR3 has 15 amino acids. Germline V gene sequence: CDR1 SGDLS, CDR2 YYNGEE. The DNA for the CDR3 is TGTGCCAGCAGCGTAGCGGGGGGGAGCACAGATACGCAGTATTTT. As protein: CASSVAGGSTDTQYF.

The rearrangement joins TRBV6-2 or TRBV6-3 to TRBJ2-1, with D maybe TRBD2 (5 bases). The V gene lost 6 bases and the J gene lost 2 bases, with 14 bases spanning the gap. The germline gives CDR1 MNHEY, CDR2 SVGEGT. This CDR3 is 15 amino acids long. CDR3 region: CASSHRDPAYNEQFF. The CDR3 DNA follows: TGTGCCAGCAGCCACCGGGATCCTGCCTACAATGAGCAGTTCTTC.

This clonotype was seen many times. The chain links TRBV20-1 to TRBJ2-1, with unresolved D. Germline CDR1 DFQATT, CDR2 SNEGSKA (reference sequence). The CDR3 runs 16 residues. V shed 4 bases and J shed 4 bases, with 20 bases lying between them. CDR3 sequence: CSAISVIYPGYNEQFF. In DNA, the CDR3 is TGCAGTGCTATTAGTGTTATCTATCCGGGTTACAATGAGCAGTTCTTC.

The table lists this clonotype with a few counts. The rearrangement uses TRBV3-1 and TRBJ1-1, with 9 bases lining up with TRBD1. This CDR3 has 16 residues. V was pared by 0 bases and J by 3 bases, with 5 bases of the junction left unmatched. The germline V gene encodes CDR1 LGHDT and CDR2 YNNKEL (reference sequence). CDR3 bases: TGTGCCAGCAGCCAAGATGGGACAGGGTGGGACACTGAAGCTTTCTTT. It specifies CASSQDGTGWDTEAFF.

In its sample, this clonotype was seen a few times. V usage is TRBV4-3 and J usage is TRBJ2-4, with D unclear. The germline V gene has CDR1 LGHNA and CDR2 YSLEER. This CDR3 spans 14 amino acids. Trimming pared 0 bases from V and 7 bases from J, leaving 10 bases between. The chain's CDR3 is CASSQEMAANIQYF. The CDR3 DNA reads TGCGCCAGCAGCCAAGAAATGGCAGCTAACATTCAGTACTTC.

The chain has TRBV9 and TRBJ2-1; D might be TRBD1 or TRBD2, each matching 5 bases. The CDR3 runs to 15 residues. The V gene lost 0 bases and the J gene lost 5 bases, with 12 bases spanning the gap. The germline gives CDR1 SGDLS, CDR2 YYNGEE. CDR3 amino acids: CASSVGDPGDNEQFF. CDR3 nucleotides: TGTGCCAGCAGCGTAGGGGACCCTGGAGACAATGAGCAGTTCTTC.

This clonotype was recorded a few times. The rearrangement joins TRBV4-3 to TRBJ1-2; D call uncertain. V shed 1 base and J shed 8 bases, with 11 bases lying between them. The CDR3 consists of 13 residues. Germline-derived CDR1 and CDR2 are LGHNA and YSLEER. CDR3 in amino acids: CASSQVGALGYTF. The CDR3 coding sequence is TGCGCCAGCAGCCAAGTCGGCGCTTTAGGCTACACCTTC.

This clonotype was counted between two and nine times. The chain couples TRBV9 to TRBJ2-1, with 8 bases identical to TRBD2. V lost 4 bases, J lost 4 bases, and 10 bases stayed unmatched. The CDR3 spans 16 residues. Germline assignment: CDR1 SGDLS and CDR2 YYNGEE. CDR3 protein: CASSPRLSGVYNEQFF. The DNA of the CDR3 is TGTGCCAGCAGCCCCCGACTTAGCGGGGTATACAATGAGCAGTTCTTC.

The chain recombines TRBV28 with TRBJ2-3, with D possibly being TRBD2 (6 bases). The CDR3 spans 13 residues. V dropped 5 bases and J dropped 8 bases, with 14 bases sitting between them. CDR1 MDHEN and CDR2 SYDVKM come from the germline V gene. The CDR3 DNA sequence: TGTGCCAGCAGTCCCGACGGGCGGGGTACGCAGTATTTT. The encoded protein is CASSPDGRGTQYF.

The chain uses TRBV4-1 and TRBJ1-5; D is uncertain. V was cut by 0 bases and J by 0 bases, with 6 bases left in between. The CDR3 is made up of 15 amino acids. CDR1 is MGHRA and CDR2 is YSYEKL in the germline V gene. The CDR3 sequence is CASSQEHLSNQPQHF. Written as DNA, the CDR3 is TGCGCCAGCAGCCAAGAACATCTTAGCAATCAGCCCCAGCATTTT.

This sequence joins TRBV9 and TRBJ2-1; weak D call: TRBD2 (6 bases). The V end lost 0 bases, the J end lost 9 bases, and 19 bases lay between the germline ends. This CDR3 comprises 16 residues. Germline values: CDR1 SGDLS, CDR2 YYNGEE. CDR3 in amino acids: CASSVDMAGPSGEQFF. In DNA form, the CDR3 reads TGTGCCAGCAGCGTAGATATGGCGGGACCCTCGGGTGAGCAGTTCTTC.

The rearrangement links TRBV27 to TRBJ1-4, with D possibly TRBD1 on 6 matching bases. Looked up from germline, CDR1 is MNHEY and CDR2 is SMNVEV (reference sequence). Trimming pared 5 bases from V and 7 bases from J, leaving 11 bases between. This CDR3 region has 13 residues. The CDR3 loop reads CASSPQGFEKLFF. As DNA, the CDR3 is TGTGCCAGCAGTCCACAGGGATTTGAAAAACTGTTTTTT.

This clonotype was recorded many times. J is TRBJ2-3 and V is TRBV7-3, with D unresolved. The germline gives CDR1 SGHTA, CDR2 FQGTGA. The V end was cut by 5 bases, the J end by 6 bases, with 15 bases between. The CDR3 consists of 14 residues. Written as DNA, the CDR3 is TGTGCCAGCAGCCCCGGTAGTAATGCGGATACGCAGTATTTT. Translation: CASSPGSNADTQYF.

This clonotype was counted many times. The chain is built from TRBV5-6 and TRBJ1-4, with TRBD1 matching 10 bases. The CDR3 has 14 amino acids. Germline CDR1 SGHDT, CDR2 YYEEEE. With V trimmed by 2 bases and J by 8 bases, 3 bases remained unmatched. The CDR3 DNA reads as TGTGCCAGCAGCTTCGGGACAGGGGTCGAAAAACTGTTTTTT. It translates to CASSFGTGVEKLFF.